The clone carrying this TCR beta chain was seen a few times. These data come from a study of blood T cell repertoires in COVID-19. Study information: Sources were T cells, B-cell-depleted T cells, or PBMCs; the material itself was cDNA or gDNA.

Original analysis: Amplifying reference gene primers gave estimates of nucleated cell counts. This table comes from immunoSEQ multiplex PCR, and its TCRdb copy is limited to in-frame clones, with some not included. V and J calls and clone size are given by that table; D and trimming were obtained from the DNA. This table has 200,000 to 300,000 clones, 83% appearing once. The receptor's source is a human donor in a cohort sampled during active COVID-19. The sequenced material came from peripheral blood.

DNA for the CDR3: TGCGCCAGCAGCCAAGATGCGGCCCGGACAGGGCGAGGCTACACCTTC. Protein sequence: CASSQDAARTGRGYTF. The chain couples TRBV4-1 to TRBJ1-2; the match to TRBD1 covers 8 bases. Germline loops: CDR1 MGHRA, CDR2 YSYEKL. The CDR3 totals 16 residues. Trimming took 0 bases from V and 8 from J; bases not matched to a gene: 11.